Shown below are 14 T cell receptor beta chains from a single sample sequenced in a study of early T cells in non-severe SARS-CoV-2 infection. TCRdb reprocessed the 5' RACE reads with MiXCR, giving one entry per CDR3 protein. The table lists roughly 45,000 distinct CDR3 sequences, around 10% of them singletons. Sequencing input: whole blood. These receptors were taken from an adult who was a healthcare worker with PCR-confirmed SARS-CoV-2 infection or an uninfected control (not recorded which).

Ten or more counts support this clonotype. The chain couples TRBV7-8 to TRBJ1-4, with 10 bases matching TRBD1. Germline CDR1 reads SGHVS; CDR2 reads FQNEAQ. CDR3 size: 17 residues. The junction had 8 bases not matched to a gene; V was cut back by 0 bases and J by 7 bases. This CDR3 reads CASSLAGTGVRREKLFF. CDR3 coding DNA: TGTGCCAGCAGCTTAGCTGGGACAGGGGTACGTCGTGAAAAACTGTTTTTT.

The rearrangement uses TRBV2 and TRBJ2-5; 8 bases are a match to TRBD2. The CDR3 is made up of 15 amino acids. V dropped 3 bases and J dropped 4; count of bases not matched to a gene: 7. Germline CDR1 reads SNHLY; CDR2 reads FYNNEI. CDR3 sequence (DNA): TGTGCCAGCAGTGACCGCGGGAGCGGGGGAGAGACCCAGTACTTC. As protein: CASSDRGSGGETQYF.

The sample holds many counts of this clonotype. The chain employs TRBV7-2 and TRBJ1-2, with D perhaps matching TRBD1 (5 bases). The germline gives CDR1 SGHTA, CDR2 FQGNSA. The length of the CDR3 is 13 residues. The V and J ends lost 5 bases and 7 bases respectively, with 14 bases between them. The CDR3 sequence: CASSTLGTSGYTF. The CDR3 nucleotides are TGTGCCAGCAGCACCCTTGGGACGAGTGGCTACACCTTC.

This chain uses TRBV7-2 with TRBJ2-3; D unresolved. Germline CDR1 reads SGHTA; CDR2 reads FQGNSA. V dropped 2 bases and J dropped 6 bases, with 6 bases sitting between them. The CDR3 loop spans 12 amino acids. In DNA, the CDR3 is TGTGCCAGCAGCTTATTCGGGGATACGCAGTATTTT. It translates to CASSLFGDTQYF.

By share, this clonotype counts as medium-sized. The genes are TRBV7-3 and TRBJ2-3; a weak D match, TRBD2 (5 bases). V lost 2 bases and J lost 5, with 17 bases in between. Looked up from germline, CDR1 is SGHTA and CDR2 is FQGTGA. The CDR3 is 16 amino acids. The CDR3 loop is CASSLGAAFLGDTQYF. In nucleotides, the CDR3 is TGTGCCAGCAGCTTAGGAGCGGCCTTCTTGGGAGATACGCAGTATTTT. Full variable domain (remainder filled in from reference TRBV7-3 and TRBJ2-3): GAGVSQTPSNKVTEKGKYVELRCDPISGHTALYWYRQSLGQGPEFLIYFQGTGAADDSGLPNDRFFAVRPEGSVSTLKIQRTERGDSAVYLCASSLGAAFLGDTQYFGPGTRLTVL.

This clonotype was seen a handful of times. The CDR3 loop reads CASSRDSSNTGELFF. As DNA, the CDR3 is TGTGCCAGCAGCCGAGACAGTTCGAACACCGGGGAGCTGTTTTTT. This chain links TRBV7-3 with TRBJ2-2; a possible D gene is TRBD1 (5 bases). The CDR3 extends over 15 amino acids. Germline V gene sequence: CDR1 SGHTA, CDR2 FQGTGA. Trimming stripped 5 bases from V and 0 bases from J, with 10 bases between. Full variable domain (rest looked up from reference TRBV7-3 and TRBJ2-2): GAGVSQTPSNKVTEKGKYVELRCDPISGHTALYWYRQSLGQGPEFLIYFQGTGAADDSGLPNDRFFAVRPEGSVSTLKIQRTERGDSAVYLCASSRDSSNTGELFFGEGSRLTVL.

This clonotype was found many times. V gene TRBV2 combines with J gene TRBJ2-5; D call uncertain. The CDR3 spans 12 residues. With 4 bases removed from V and 4 bases from J, the gap between germline ends came to 7 bases. Germline lookup yields CDR1 SNHLY and CDR2 FYNNEI. The CDR3 spells CASSGTGETQYF. The CDR3 DNA reads TGTGCCAGCAGTGGAACGGGAGAGACCCAGTACTTC.

V usage is TRBV5-4 and J usage is TRBJ2-5; 7 bases fit TRBD2. The germline CDR1 and CDR2 sequences are SGHNT and YYREEE (reference sequence). CDR3 length: 14 amino acids. Trimming took 4 bases from V and 4 from J; bases not matched to a gene: 7. The CDR3 sequence: CASSIEREGETQYF. As DNA, the CDR3 is TGTGCCAGCAGCATAGAGCGGGAAGGAGAGACCCAGTACTTC.

This clonotype showed up many times. The rearrangement uses TRBV6-2 or TRBV6-3 and TRBJ1-1; D is uncertain. This CDR3 contains 15 residues. V lost 0 bases and J lost 5, with 13 bases in between. Germline V gene lookup returns CDR1 MNHEY and CDR2 SVGEGT. CDR3 amino acids: CASSYSLGRRTEAFF. CDR3 nucleotides: TGTGCCAGCAGTTACTCGCTCGGGCGGCGGACTGAAGCTTTCTTT.

The chain employs TRBV7-9 and TRBJ2-7; perhaps TRBD1 as D (5 bases). This CDR3 spans 14 amino acids. The V gene lost 0 bases and the J gene lost 7 bases, with 13 bases spanning the gap. Germline-derived CDR1 and CDR2 are SEHNR and FQNEAQ (reference sequence). The chain's CDR3 is CASSLALSPGEQYF. CDR3 nucleotide sequence: TGTGCCAGCAGCTTAGCGCTTAGTCCAGGGGAGCAGTACTTC.

The V call is TRBV7-9, the J call TRBJ1-3; D gene ambiguous. The CDR3 has 15 amino acids. CDR1 SEHNR and CDR2 FQNEAQ come from the germline V gene (reference sequence). V gave up 4 bases and J gave up 0 bases, with 10 bases separating them. CDR3 loop: CASSSGRVSGNTIYF. CDR3 sequence (DNA): TGTGCCAGCAGCTCAGGCCGGGTCTCTGGAAACACCATATATTTT.

This clonotype was seen many times. This rearrangement joins TRBV5-8 to TRBJ1-2, with 8 bases that match TRBD1. Germline V gene data show CDR1 as SGHTS and CDR2 as YDEGEE. The V gene end was trimmed by 1 base and the J gene end by 2 bases; junction bases not matched to a gene: 4. This CDR3 is 15 amino acids long. The CDR3 sequence is CASSLNQGANYGYTF. The CDR3 bases are TGTGCCAGCAGCTTGAATCAGGGGGCGAACTATGGCTACACCTTC.

The chain has TRBV2 and TRBJ1-2, with unresolved D. The CDR3 is 13 amino acids. Germline CDR1 reads SNHLY; CDR2 reads FYNNEI. Trimming left V 3 bases short and J 1 base short, with 6 bases between. The CDR3 loop is CASSEDFNYGYTF. DNA of the CDR3: TGTGCCAGCAGTGAGGATTTTAACTATGGCTACACCTTC.

This clonotype appeared many times. The chain couples TRBV29-1 to TRBJ2-1, with D unclear. In germline, CDR1 is SQVTM, CDR2 ANQGSEA. The CDR3 runs to 14 residues. V was pared by 5 bases and J by 0 bases, with 11 bases between. The CDR3 DNA reads as TGCAGCGTTCGGACCGGCACCTCCTACAATGAGCAGTTCTTC. Translated, it gives CSVRTGTSYNEQFF.